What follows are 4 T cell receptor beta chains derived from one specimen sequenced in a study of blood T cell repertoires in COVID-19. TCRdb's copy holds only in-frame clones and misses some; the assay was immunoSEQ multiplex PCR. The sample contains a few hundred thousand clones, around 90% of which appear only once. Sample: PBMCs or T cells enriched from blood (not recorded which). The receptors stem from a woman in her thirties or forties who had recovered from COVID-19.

In nucleotides, the CDR3 is TGTGCCAGCAGCTTAGCACAGAATTACGAGCAGTACTTC. Protein sequence: CASSLAQNYEQYF. The J gene is TRBJ2-7, the V gene TRBV7-8, with unresolved D. Looked up from germline, CDR1 is SGHVS and CDR2 is FQNEAQ. The CDR3 is 13 residues long. Trimming shortened V by 0 bases and J by 4 bases, and 7 bases separated the two germline ends.

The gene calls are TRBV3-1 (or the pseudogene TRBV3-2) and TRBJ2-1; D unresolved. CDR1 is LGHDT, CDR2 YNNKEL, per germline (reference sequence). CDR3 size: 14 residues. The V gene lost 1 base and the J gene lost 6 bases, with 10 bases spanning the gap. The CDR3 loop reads CASSQAIYTNEQFF. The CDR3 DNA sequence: TGTGCCAGCAGCCAAGCAATCTATACCAATGAGCAGTTCTTC.

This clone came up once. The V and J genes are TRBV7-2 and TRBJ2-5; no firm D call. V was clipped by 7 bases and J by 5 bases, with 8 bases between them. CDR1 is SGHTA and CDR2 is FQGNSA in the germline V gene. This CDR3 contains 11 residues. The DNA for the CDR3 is TGTGCCAGCACCCTAATGGAGACCCAGTACTTC. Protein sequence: CASTLMETQYF.

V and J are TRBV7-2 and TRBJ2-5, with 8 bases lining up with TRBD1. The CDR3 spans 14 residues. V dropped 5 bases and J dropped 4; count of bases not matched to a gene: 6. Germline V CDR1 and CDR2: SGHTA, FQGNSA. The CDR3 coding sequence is TGTGCCAGCAGCCAGGACAGGGACGGAGAGACCCAGTACTTC. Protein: CASSQDRDGETQYF.